The next 17 T cell receptor beta chains were all read from a single sample in a study of spatial heterogeneity in lung cancer. Via MiXCR, TCRdb re-called the 5' RACE reads, giving one row per CDR3 protein. The profile shows about 80,000 distinct CDR3 sequences, around 7.8% of them singletons. Sample time point: sample taken at primary tumor resection. Sequenced here: PBMCs, sampled at surgery. The receptor set was obtained from a male donor with early-stage non-small cell lung cancer.

This clonotype was seen more than once but under ten times. The V gene is TRBV10-3, the J gene TRBJ2-7; possibly TRBD1 for D (5 bases). The CDR3 has 13 residues. CDR1 is ENHRY, CDR2 SYGVKD, per germline. V was trimmed by 7 bases and J by 6 bases, leaving 16 bases between them. The chain's CDR3 is CAITDGWGGEQYF. CDR3 coding DNA: TGTGCCATCACCGATGGCTGGGGCGGCGAGCAGTACTTC.

This clonotype was found many times. V and J are TRBV5-1 and TRBJ2-1, with 7 bases fitting TRBD2. Trimming at V came to 2 bases and at J to 2 bases, leaving 4 bases not matched to a gene. This CDR3 region has 15 residues. Looked up from germline, CDR1 is SGHRS and CDR2 is YFSETQ. The CDR3 coding sequence is TGCGCCAGCAGCTTAACGGGAGGACCCTACAATGAGCAGTTCTTC. It specifies CASSLTGGPYNEQFF.

The chain is built from TRBV20-1 and TRBJ2-5; D call uncertain. The germline V gene encodes CDR1 DFQATT and CDR2 SNEGSKA (reference sequence). The CDR3 totals 17 residues. V lost 0 bases and J 0 bases, leaving 17 bases between the germline ends. CDR3 sequence reads: CSARDSRLSSYQETQYF. The CDR3 bases are TGCAGTGCTAGAGACTCCCGCCTTTCCTCCTACCAAGAGACCCAGTACTTC.

This clonotype was counted only a few times. The V call is TRBV12-3 or TRBV12-4, the J call TRBJ1-2; TRBD1 might be the D (5 bases). Trimming took 8 bases from V and 2 from J, leaving 15 bases between them. The length of the CDR3 is 14 residues. The CDR3 here is CASSRGLGNYGYTF. CDR3 DNA sequence: TGTGCCAGCTCCCGGGGGTTGGGGAACTATGGCTACACCTTC.

This clonotype has at least ten counts. The rearrangement links TRBV10-3 to TRBJ1-2; D remains ambiguous. V was trimmed by 4 bases and J by 6 bases, leaving 6 bases between them. The CDR3 loop spans 11 amino acids. Germline V gives CDR1 ENHRY, CDR2 SYGVKD. The CDR3 sequence: CAISGGNGYTF. DNA of the CDR3: TGTGCCATCAGTGGCGGGAATGGCTACACCTTC.

This clonotype occurred a few times. V gene TRBV29-1 combines with J gene TRBJ2-5, with D possibly matching TRBD2 (7 bases). The V end lost 3 bases, the J end lost 2 bases, and 10 bases lay between the germline ends. The CDR3 extends over 13 amino acids. The V gene's germline CDR1 is SQVTM and CDR2 ANQGSEA. CDR3 in DNA: TGCAGCGTTGAGGGGGGGCCTCAAGAGACCCAGTACTTC. As protein: CSVEGGPQETQYF.

This clonotype was detected ten times or more. The chain recombines TRBV7-9 with TRBJ2-2; D is unclear. This CDR3 has 11 amino acids. The V and J ends lost 7 bases and 5 bases respectively, with 5 bases between them. CDR1 is SEHNR, CDR2 FQNEAQ, per germline (reference sequence). The chain's CDR3 is CASTGTGELFF. CDR3 DNA: TGTGCCAGCACGGGTACCGGGGAGCTGTTTTTT.

Written as DNA, the CDR3 is TGTGCCAGCAGCTTAGTGGCTCTGGCACCTAACAATGAGCAGTTCTTC. Protein sequence: CASSLVALAPNNEQFF. V is TRBV7-2 and J is TRBJ2-1, with unresolved D. The germline gives CDR1 SGHTA, CDR2 FQGNSA. V was shortened by 1 base and J by 5 bases, with 15 bases between the two germline ends. The CDR3 runs to 16 residues.

This clonotype was observed a few times. The chain combines TRBV20-1 with TRBJ2-2, with D possibly TRBD2 on 6 matching bases. The CDR3 is 15 residues long. V lost 0 bases to trimming and J lost 6 bases, with 14 bases between them. CDR1 and CDR2 from the germline V gene are DFQATT and SNEGSKA (reference sequence). The CDR3 sequence: CSARDPISGAGELFF. CDR3 sequence (DNA): TGCAGTGCTAGAGATCCCATTTCGGGGGCCGGGGAGCTGTTTTTT.

This clonotype appeared many times. The chain is built from TRBV7-7 and TRBJ2-5, with D possibly TRBD1 on 6 matching bases. CDR1 is SSHAT, CDR2 FNYEAQ, per germline (reference sequence). This CDR3 has 17 residues. V shed 2 bases and J shed 6 bases, with 22 bases lying between them. This chain's CDR3 is CASSLTLRGTHHQTQYF. CDR3 bases: TGTGCCAGCAGCTTAACTTTGAGGGGGACCCACCATCAGACCCAGTACTTC.

This clonotype has ten or more counts. V and J are TRBV4-3 and TRBJ2-2; D not certain. From germline, CDR1 is LGHNA and CDR2 YSLEER. The CDR3 spans 13 residues. Trimming removed 1 base from V and 7 bases from J, with 7 bases in between. The CDR3 DNA is TGCGCCAGCAGCCAAGTGTCAGTCGGGGAGCTGTTTTTT. Translated: CASSQVSVGELFF.

There are a few counts of this clonotype. V is TRBV5-1 and J is TRBJ2-3; D ambiguous. Trimming shortened V by 1 base and J by 1 base, and 13 bases separated the two germline ends. The length of the CDR3 is 16 residues. Germline CDR1 SGHRS, CDR2 YFSETQ. The CDR3 here is CASSLWGSTGTDTQYF. The CDR3 DNA follows: TGCGCCAGCAGCTTGTGGGGTTCCACAGGCACAGATACGCAGTATTTT. Together with reference TRBV5-1 and TRBJ2-3, the CDR3 gives the full variable domain: KAGVTQTPRYLIKTRGQQVTLSCSPISGHRSVSWYQQTPGQGLQFLFEYFSETQRNKGNFPGRFSGRQFSNSRSEMNVSTLELGDSALYLCASSLWGSTGTDTQYFGPGTRLTVL.

This clonotype appeared many times. The chain employs TRBV11-2 and TRBJ1-5; D unresolved. V lost 5 bases and J lost 3, with 5 bases in between. The germline gives CDR1 SGHAT, CDR2 FQNNGV. The CDR3 spans 12 residues. The CDR3 DNA reads TGTGCCAGCAGCCCACCCAATCAGCCCCAGCATTTT. It specifies CASSPPNQPQHF.

This clonotype has a count of ten or more. J is TRBJ1-5 and V is TRBV27; the match to TRBD1 covers 7 bases. This CDR3 spans 17 amino acids. J gave up 0 bases and V 2 bases, and 7 bases lay outside the gene matches. From germline, CDR1 is MNHEY and CDR2 SMNVEV (reference sequence). In DNA, the CDR3 is TGTGCCAGCAGTTTAAGGGACCCAGGGGGTAGCAATCAGCCCCAGCATTTT. This codes for CASSLRDPGGSNQPQHF.

This chain uses TRBV20-1 with TRBJ1-1; 7 bases fit TRBD1. Per germline, CDR1 DFQATT and CDR2 SNEGSKA (reference sequence). Unmatched junction bases numbered 9, after V lost 5 bases and J lost 3 bases. The CDR3 is made up of 14 amino acids. CDR3 bases: TGCAGTGCTGGCGGGACAGATCGATACACTGAAGCTTTCTTT. Translated: CSAGGTDRYTEAFF.

Many counts were recorded for this clonotype. V usage is TRBV30 and J usage is TRBJ1-5; D perhaps matches TRBD1 (6 bases). CDR3 size: 13 residues. The V end lost 4 bases, the J end lost 2 bases, and 9 bases lay between the germline ends. Germline CDR1 reads GTSNPN; CDR2 reads SVGIG (reference sequence). CDR3 loop: CAWNSGGNQPQHF. The CDR3 bases are TGTGCCTGGAATTCAGGGGGCAATCAGCCCCAGCATTTT.

This clonotype was detected a few times. The J gene is TRBJ2-7, the V gene TRBV10-1; unclear D gene. Trimming stripped 0 bases from V and 3 bases from J, with 9 bases between. This CDR3 spans 14 amino acids. CDR1 is WNHNN, CDR2 SYGVQD, per germline (reference sequence). CDR3 sequence: CASSESGNSYEQYF. DNA for the CDR3: TGCGCCAGCAGTGAGTCAGGTAACAGCTACGAGCAGTACTTC.